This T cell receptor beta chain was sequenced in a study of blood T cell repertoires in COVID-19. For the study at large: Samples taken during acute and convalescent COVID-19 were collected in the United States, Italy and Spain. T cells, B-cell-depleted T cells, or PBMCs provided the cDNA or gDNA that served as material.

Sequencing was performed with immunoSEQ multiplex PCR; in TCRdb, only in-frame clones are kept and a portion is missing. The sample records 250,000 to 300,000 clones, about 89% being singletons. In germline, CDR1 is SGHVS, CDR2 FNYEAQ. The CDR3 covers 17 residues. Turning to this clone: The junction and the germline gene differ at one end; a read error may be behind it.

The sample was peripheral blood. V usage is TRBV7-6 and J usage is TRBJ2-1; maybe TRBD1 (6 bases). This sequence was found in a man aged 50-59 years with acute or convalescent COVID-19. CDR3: CASSLASWGRNVDEQFF. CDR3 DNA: TGTGCCAGCAGCCTAGCTAGCTGGGGGCGTAACGTAGATGAGCAGTTCTTC.